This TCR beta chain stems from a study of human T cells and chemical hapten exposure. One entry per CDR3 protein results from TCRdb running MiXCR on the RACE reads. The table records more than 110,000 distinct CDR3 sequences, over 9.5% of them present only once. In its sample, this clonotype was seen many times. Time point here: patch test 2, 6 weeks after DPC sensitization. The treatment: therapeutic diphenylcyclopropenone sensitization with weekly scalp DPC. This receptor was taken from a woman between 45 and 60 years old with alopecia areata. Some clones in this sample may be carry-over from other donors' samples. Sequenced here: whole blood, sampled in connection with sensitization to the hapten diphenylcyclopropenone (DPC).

As DNA, the CDR3 is TGTGCCACCAGTGATTTGGACAGGGGCATCACAGATACGCAGTATTTT. Amino acid sequence: CATSDLDRGITDTQYF. The V call is TRBV24-1, the J call TRBJ2-3, with 8 bases lining up with TRBD1. Trimming cost V 0 bases and J 2 bases; bases outside gene matches: 3. Germline V gives CDR1 KGHDR, CDR2 SFDVKD. The CDR3 is 16 residues long.